The next 5 T cell receptor beta chains were all read from a single sample in a study of CD8+ T cells in alopecia areata. The treatment is: oral pan-JAK inhibitor, 5-10 mg twice daily. Reverse transcription of extracted RNA yielded cDNA, which provided the sequencing template. Only in-frame clones appear in the TCRdb table, and some are missing; sequencing was by immunoSEQ multiplex PCR. The table shows about 120,000 clones, with approximately 53% occurring only once. The sequences come from CD4+ T cells sorted from blood, collected at week 4, from a patient treated with tofacitinib. These receptors all stem from a human donor with alopecia areata.

The chain joins TRBV18 to TRBJ1-1; the D is unclear. This CDR3 has 13 amino acids. V was trimmed by 3 bases and J by 0 bases, leaving 5 bases between them. CDR1 KGHSH and CDR2 LQKENI come from the germline V gene. The CDR3 region is CASSPDVNTEAFF. For the CDR3, the DNA is TGTGCCAGCTCACCGGACGTGAACACTGAAGCTTTCTTT.

This clone was observed a handful of times. J is TRBJ2-5 and V is TRBV4-2; 9 bases are shared with TRBD1. After removal of 0 bases from V and 4 bases from J, the junction contained 6 bases not matched to a gene. The length of the CDR3 is 16 residues. In germline, CDR1 is LGHNA, CDR2 YNFKEQ. CDR3 loop: CASSQDRGTGTETQYF. The DNA of the CDR3 is TGTGCCAGCAGCCAAGATCGGGGGACAGGGACAGAGACCCAGTACTTC.

The CDR3 region is CAWLTGVKEQYF. CDR3 nucleotide sequence: TGTGCCTGGTTGACAGGGGTAAAAGAGCAGTACTTC. This chain uses TRBV30 with TRBJ2-7; 8 bases are shared with TRBD1. This CDR3 spans 12 amino acids. J lost 7 bases, V lost 5 bases, and 7 bases had no gene match. CDR1 GTSNPN and CDR2 SVGIG come from the germline V gene (reference sequence).

This clone was observed a handful of times. The V and J genes are TRBV11-2 and TRBJ2-2; D possibly corresponds to TRBD2 (5 bases). Trimming took 1 base from V and 4 from J, leaving 7 bases between them. The CDR3 runs to 14 residues. The germline V gene encodes CDR1 SGHAT and CDR2 FQNNGV. The CDR3 loop is CASSLGESTGELFF. In DNA, the CDR3 is TGTGCCAGCAGCTTAGGGGAGAGCACCGGGGAGCTGTTTTTT.

This clone has more than one count but fewer than ten. V gene TRBV7-3 combines with J gene TRBJ2-1; 11 bases are a match to TRBD2. CDR1 SGHTA and CDR2 FQGTGA come from the germline V gene. J gave up 3 bases and V 5 bases, and 3 bases lay outside the gene matches. This CDR3 comprises 15 residues. The CDR3 region is CASSLTSGVYNEQFF. CDR3 nucleotide sequence: TGTGCCAGCAGCCTGACTAGCGGGGTCTACAATGAGCAGTTCTTC.